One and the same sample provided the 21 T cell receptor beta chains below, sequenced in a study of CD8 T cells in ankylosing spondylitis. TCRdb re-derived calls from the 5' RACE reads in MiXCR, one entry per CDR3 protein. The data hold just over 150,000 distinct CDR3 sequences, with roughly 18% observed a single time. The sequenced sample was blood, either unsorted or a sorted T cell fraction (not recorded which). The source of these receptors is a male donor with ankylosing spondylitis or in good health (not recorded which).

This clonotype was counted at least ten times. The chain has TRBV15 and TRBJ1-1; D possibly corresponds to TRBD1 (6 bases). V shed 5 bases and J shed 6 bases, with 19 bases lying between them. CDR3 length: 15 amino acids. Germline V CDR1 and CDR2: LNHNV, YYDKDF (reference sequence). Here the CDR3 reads CATSLDRDTISEAFF. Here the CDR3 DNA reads TGTGCCACCAGCCTCGACCGGGACACTATCTCTGAAGCTTTCTTT.

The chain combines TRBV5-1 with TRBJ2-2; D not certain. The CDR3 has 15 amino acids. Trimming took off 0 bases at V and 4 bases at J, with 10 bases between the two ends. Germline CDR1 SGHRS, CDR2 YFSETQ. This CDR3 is CASSLAFRSTGELFF. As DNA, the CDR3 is TGCGCCAGCAGCTTGGCGTTCAGGAGCACCGGGGAGCTGTTTTTT.

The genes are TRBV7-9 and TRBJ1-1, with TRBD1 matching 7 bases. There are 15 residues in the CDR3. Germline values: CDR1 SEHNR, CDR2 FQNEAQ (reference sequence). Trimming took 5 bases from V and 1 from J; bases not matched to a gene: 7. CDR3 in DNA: TGTGCCAGCAGCGGCCGGACAGGAAAGAACACTGAAGCTTTCTTT. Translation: CASSGRTGKNTEAFF.

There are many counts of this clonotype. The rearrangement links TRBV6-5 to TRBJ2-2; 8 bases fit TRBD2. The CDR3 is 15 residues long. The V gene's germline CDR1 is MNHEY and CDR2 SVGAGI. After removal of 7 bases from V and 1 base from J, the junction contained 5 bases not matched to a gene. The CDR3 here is CASNRAGGNTGELFF. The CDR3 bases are TGTGCCAGCAATCGGGCGGGAGGGAACACCGGGGAGCTGTTTTTT.

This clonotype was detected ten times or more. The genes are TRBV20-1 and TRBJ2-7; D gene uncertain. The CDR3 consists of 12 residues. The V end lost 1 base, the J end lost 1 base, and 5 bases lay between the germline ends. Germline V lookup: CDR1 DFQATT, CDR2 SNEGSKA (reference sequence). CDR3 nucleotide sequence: TGCAGTGCTAGAGGTCAGTCCTACGAGCAGTACTTC. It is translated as CSARGQSYEQYF.

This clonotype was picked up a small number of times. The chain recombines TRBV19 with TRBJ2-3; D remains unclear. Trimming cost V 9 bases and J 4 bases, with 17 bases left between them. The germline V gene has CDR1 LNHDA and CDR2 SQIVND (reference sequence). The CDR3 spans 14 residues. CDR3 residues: CARSDARPPDTQYF. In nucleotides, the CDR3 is TGTGCCAGATCAGACGCAAGACCCCCAGATACGCAGTATTTT. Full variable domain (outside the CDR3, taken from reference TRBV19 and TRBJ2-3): DGGITQSPKYLFRKEGQNVTLSCEQNLNHDAMYWYRQDPGQGLRLIYYSQIVNDFQKGDIAEGYSVSREKKESFPLTVTSAQKNPTAFYLCARSDARPPDTQYFGPGTRLTVL.

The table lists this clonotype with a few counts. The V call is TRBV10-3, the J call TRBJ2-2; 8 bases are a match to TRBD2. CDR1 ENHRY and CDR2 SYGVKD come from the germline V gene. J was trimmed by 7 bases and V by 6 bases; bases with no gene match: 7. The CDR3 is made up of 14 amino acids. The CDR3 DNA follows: TGTGCCATCAGACGGGAGGGCCATGGCGGGGAGCTGTTTTTT. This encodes CAIRREGHGGELFF.

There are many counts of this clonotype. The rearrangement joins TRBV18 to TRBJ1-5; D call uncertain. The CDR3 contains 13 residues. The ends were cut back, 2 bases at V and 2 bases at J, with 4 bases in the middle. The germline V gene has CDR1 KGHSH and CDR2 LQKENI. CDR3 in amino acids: CASSPSGNQPQHF. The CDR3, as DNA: TGTGCCAGCTCACCATCCGGCAATCAGCCCCAGCATTTT.

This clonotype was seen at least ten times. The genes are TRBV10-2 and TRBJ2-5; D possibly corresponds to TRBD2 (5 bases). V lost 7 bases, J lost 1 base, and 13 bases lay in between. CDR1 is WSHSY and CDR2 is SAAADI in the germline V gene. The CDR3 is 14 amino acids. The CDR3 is CASTPGLSQETQYF. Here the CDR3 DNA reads TGCGCCAGCACCCCAGGACTGTCCCAAGAGACCCAGTACTTC.

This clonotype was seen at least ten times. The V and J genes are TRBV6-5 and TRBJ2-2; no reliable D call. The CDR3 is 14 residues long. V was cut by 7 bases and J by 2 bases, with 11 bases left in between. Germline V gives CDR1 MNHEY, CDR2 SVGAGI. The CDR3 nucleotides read TGTGCCAGCACAATTGTACCCAACACCGGGGAGCTGTTTTTT. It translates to CASTIVPNTGELFF.

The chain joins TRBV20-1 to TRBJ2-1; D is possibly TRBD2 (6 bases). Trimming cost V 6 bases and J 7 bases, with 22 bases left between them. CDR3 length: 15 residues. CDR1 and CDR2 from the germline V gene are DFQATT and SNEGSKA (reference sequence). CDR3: CSAEYGRAMGNEQFF. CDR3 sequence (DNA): TGCAGTGCCGAATACGGGAGAGCTATGGGGAATGAGCAGTTCTTC.

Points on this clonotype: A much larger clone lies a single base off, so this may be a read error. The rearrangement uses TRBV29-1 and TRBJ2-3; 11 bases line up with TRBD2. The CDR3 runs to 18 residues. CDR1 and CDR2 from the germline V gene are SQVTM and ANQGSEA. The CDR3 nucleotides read TGCAGCGTTGCAGGATGGACTAGCGGGCCGATAAGCACAGATACGCGGTATTTT. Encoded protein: CSVAGWTSGPISTDTRYF.

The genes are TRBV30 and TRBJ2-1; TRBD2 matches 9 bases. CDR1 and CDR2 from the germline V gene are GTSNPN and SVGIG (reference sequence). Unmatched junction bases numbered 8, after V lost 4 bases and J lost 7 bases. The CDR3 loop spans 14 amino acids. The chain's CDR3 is CAWNRAGGGNEQFF. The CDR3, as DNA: TGTGCCTGGAATCGAGCGGGAGGAGGGAATGAGCAGTTCTTC.

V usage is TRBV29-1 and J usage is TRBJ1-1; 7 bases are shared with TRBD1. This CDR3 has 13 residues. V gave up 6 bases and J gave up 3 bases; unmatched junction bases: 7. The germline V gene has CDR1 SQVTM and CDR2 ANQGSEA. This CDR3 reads CSVKSGGDTEAFF. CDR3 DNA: TGCAGCGTCAAGTCAGGGGGGGACACTGAAGCTTTCTTT.

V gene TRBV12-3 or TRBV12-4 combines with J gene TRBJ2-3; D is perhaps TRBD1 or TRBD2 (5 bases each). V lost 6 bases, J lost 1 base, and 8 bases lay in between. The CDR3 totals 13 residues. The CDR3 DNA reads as TGTGCCAGCAGACGGGACGGCACAGATACGCAGTATTTT. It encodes CASRRDGTDTQYF.

For the CDR3, the DNA is TGTGCCACCAGTGATCATAGCGGGAGGCGCTACGAGCAGTACTTC. This gives the protein CATSDHSGRRYEQYF. The chain links TRBV24-1 to TRBJ2-7, with 10 bases identical to TRBD2. Germline trimming cut 3 bases from V and 3 bases from J; bases unmatched to any gene: 4. The CDR3 covers 15 residues. In germline, CDR1 is KGHDR, CDR2 SFDVKD.

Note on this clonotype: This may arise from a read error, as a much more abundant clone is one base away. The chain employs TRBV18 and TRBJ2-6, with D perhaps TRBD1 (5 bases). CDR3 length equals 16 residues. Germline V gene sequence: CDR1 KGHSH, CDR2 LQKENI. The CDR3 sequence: CASSPRGNSGANVPTF. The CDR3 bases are TGTGCCAGCTCACCACGGGGAAACTCTGGGGCCAACGTCCCGACTTTC.

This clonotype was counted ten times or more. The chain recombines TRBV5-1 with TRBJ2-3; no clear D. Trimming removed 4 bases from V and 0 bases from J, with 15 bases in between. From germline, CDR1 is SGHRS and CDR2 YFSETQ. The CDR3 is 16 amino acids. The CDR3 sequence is CASSPQPTDSTDTQYF. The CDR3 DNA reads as TGCGCCAGCAGCCCCCAACCCACCGACAGCACAGATACGCAGTATTTT.

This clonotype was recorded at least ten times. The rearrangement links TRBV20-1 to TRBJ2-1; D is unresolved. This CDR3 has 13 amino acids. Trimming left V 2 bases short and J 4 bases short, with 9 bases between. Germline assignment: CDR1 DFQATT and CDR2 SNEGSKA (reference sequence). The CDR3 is CSARILRYNEQFF. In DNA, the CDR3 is TGCAGTGCTAGAATCCTACGATACAATGAGCAGTTCTTC.

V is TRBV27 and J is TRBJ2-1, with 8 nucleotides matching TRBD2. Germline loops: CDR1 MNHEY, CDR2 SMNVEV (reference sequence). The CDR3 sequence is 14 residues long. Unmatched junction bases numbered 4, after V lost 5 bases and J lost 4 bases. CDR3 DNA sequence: TGTGCCAGCAGTGGCCTAGCGGGTTACAATGAGCAGTTCTTC. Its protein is CASSGLAGYNEQFF.

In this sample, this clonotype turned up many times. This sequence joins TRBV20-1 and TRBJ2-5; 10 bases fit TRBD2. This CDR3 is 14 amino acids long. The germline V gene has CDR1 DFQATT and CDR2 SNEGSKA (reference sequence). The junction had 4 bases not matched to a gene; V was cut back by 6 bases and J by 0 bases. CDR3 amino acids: CSARLAGHQETQYF. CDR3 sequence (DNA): TGCAGTGCCCGACTAGCGGGCCACCAAGAGACCCAGTACTTC.